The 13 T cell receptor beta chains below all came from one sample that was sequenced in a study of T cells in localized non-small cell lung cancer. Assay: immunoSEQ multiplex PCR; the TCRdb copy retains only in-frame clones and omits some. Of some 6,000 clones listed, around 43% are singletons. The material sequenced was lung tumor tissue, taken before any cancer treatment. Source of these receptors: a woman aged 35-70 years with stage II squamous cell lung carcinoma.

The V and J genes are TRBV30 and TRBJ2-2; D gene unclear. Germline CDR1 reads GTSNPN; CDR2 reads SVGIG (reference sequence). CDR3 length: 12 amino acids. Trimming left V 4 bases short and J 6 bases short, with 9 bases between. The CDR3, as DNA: TGTGCCTGGATCTCTCAGCCCGGGGAGCTGTTTTTT. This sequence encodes CAWISQPGELFF. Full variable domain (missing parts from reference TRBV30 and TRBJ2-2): SQTIHQWPATLVQPVGSPLSLECTVEGTSNPNLYWYRQAAGRGLQLLFYSVGIGQISSEVPQNLSASRPQDRQFILSSKKLLLSDSGFYLCAWISQPGELFFGEGSRLTVL.

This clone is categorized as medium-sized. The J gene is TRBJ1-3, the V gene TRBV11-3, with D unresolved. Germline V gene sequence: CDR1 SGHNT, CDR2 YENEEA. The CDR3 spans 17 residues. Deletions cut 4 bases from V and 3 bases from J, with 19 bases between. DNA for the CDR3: TGTGCCAGCAGCTCTCGGGAAGACCTAGGCTTTGGAAACACCATATATTTT. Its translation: CASSSREDLGFGNTIYF.

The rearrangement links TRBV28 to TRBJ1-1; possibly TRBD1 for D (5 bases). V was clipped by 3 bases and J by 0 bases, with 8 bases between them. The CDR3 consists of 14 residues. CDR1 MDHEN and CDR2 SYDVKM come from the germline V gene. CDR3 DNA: TGTGCCAGCAGTTTGGTAGGGGTGAACACTGAAGCTTTCTTT. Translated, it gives CASSLVGVNTEAFF.

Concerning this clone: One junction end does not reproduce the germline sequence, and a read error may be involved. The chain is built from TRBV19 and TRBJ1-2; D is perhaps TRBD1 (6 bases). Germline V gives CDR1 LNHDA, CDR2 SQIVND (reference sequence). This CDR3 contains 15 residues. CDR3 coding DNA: TGTGCCAGCCTATCCGGGACAAAACCCTACTATGGCTACATCTTC. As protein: CASLSGTKPYYGYIF.

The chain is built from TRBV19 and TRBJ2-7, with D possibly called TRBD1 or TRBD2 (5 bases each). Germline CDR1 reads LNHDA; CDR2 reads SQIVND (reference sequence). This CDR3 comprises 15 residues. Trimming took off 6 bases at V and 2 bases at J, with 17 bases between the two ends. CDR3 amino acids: CASSPLGVATYEQYF. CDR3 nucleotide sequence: TGTGCCAGTAGCCCACTGGGGGTGGCCACCTACGAGCAGTACTTC.

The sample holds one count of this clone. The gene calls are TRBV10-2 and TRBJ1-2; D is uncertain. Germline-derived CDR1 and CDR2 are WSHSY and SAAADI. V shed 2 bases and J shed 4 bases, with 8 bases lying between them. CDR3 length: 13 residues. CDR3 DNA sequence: TGCGCCAGCAGTGAGACAGCTTCCTATGGCTACACCTTC. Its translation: CASSETASYGYTF.

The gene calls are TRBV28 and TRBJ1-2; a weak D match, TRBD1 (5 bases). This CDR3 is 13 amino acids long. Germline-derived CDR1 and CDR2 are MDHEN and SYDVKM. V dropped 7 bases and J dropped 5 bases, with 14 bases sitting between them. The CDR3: CASTGQGDYGYTF. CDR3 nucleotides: TGTGCCAGCACCGGGCAGGGCGATTATGGCTACACCTTC.

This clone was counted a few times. CDR3 DNA sequence: TGTGCCAGCAGCTTGGGGACTAGCGGGAGCTACGAGCAGTACTTC. Its translation is CASSLGTSGSYEQYF. The V gene is TRBV11-3, the J gene TRBJ2-7; 14 bases align to TRBD2. CDR1 is SGHNT and CDR2 is YENEEA in the germline V gene. The CDR3 has 15 residues. V lost 3 bases and J lost 3; bases outside the gene matches: 1.

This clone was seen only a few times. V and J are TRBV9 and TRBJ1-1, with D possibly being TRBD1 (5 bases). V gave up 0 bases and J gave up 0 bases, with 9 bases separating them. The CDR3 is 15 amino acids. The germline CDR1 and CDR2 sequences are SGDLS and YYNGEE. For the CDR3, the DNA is TGTGCCAGCAGCGTAGTTTGGGGCTTGAACACTGAAGCTTTCTTT. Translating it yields CASSVVWGLNTEAFF.

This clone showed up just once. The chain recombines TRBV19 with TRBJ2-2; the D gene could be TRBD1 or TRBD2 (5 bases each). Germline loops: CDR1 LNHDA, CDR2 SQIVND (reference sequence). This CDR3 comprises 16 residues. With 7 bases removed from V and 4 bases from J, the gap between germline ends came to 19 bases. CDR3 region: CASTLGGSVITGELFF. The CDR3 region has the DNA TGTGCCAGTACCCTTGGGGGAAGTGTGATCACCGGGGAGCTGTTTTTT.

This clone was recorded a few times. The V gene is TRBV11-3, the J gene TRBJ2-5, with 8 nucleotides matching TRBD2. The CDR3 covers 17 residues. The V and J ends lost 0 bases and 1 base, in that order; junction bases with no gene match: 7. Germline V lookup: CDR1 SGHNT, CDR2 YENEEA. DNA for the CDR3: TGTGCCAGCAGCTTAGATCTAGGGACTAGGGGCCAAGAGACCCAGTACTTC. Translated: CASSLDLGTRGQETQYF.

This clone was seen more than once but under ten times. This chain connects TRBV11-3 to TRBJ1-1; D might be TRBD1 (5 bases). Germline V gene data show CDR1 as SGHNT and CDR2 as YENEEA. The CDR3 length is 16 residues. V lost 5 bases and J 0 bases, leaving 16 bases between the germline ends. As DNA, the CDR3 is TGTGCCAGCAGCCCCCGAGCGGGACCGGTGAACACTGAAGCTTTCTTT. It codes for CASSPRAGPVNTEAFF.

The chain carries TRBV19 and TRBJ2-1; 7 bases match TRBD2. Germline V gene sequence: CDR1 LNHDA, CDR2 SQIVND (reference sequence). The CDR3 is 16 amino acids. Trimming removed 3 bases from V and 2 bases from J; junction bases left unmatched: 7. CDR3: CASSITRRGAYNEQFF. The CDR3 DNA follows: TGTGCCAGTAGTATCACTCGCCGGGGGGCCTACAATGAGCAGTTCTTC.